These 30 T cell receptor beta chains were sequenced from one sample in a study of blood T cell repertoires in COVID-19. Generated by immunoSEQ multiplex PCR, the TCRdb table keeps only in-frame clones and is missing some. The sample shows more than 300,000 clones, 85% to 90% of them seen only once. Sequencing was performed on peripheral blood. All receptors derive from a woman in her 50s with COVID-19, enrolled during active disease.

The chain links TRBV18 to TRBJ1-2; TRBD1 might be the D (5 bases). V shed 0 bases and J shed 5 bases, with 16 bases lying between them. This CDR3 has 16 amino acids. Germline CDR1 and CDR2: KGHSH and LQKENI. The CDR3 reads CASSPPDKAFTYGYTF. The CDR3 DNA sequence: TGTGCCAGCTCACCACCGGACAAGGCTTTTACTTATGGCTACACCTTC.

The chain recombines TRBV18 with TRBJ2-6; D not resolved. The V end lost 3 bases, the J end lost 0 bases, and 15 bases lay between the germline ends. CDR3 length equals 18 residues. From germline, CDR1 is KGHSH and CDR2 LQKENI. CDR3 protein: CASSPITAPSSGANVLTF. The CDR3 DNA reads TGTGCCAGCTCACCTATAACAGCACCGAGCTCTGGGGCCAACGTCCTGACTTTC.

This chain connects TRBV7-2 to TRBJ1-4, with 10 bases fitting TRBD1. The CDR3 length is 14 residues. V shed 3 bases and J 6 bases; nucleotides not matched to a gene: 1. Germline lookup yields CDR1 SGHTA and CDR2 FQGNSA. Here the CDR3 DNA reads TGTGCCAGCAGCTTGACAGGGGGCTATGAAAAACTGTTTTTT. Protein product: CASSLTGGYEKLFF.

The DNA of the CDR3 is TGTGCCAGCACAATGCCTACAGGGGGCGCCGAAGAGCAGTACTTC. Amino acids: CASTMPTGGAEEQYF. The chain couples TRBV28 to TRBJ2-7, with 9 bases aligning to TRBD1. Germline trimming cut 7 bases from V and 7 bases from J; bases unmatched to any gene: 14. CDR1 is MDHEN and CDR2 is SYDVKM in the germline V gene. The CDR3 contains 15 residues. Combining the CDR3 with reference TRBV28 and TRBJ2-7 gives the whole variable domain DVKVTQSSRYLVKRTGEKVFLECVQDMDHENMFWYRQDPGLGLRLIYFSYDVKMKEKGDIPEGYSVSREKKERFSLILESASTNQTSMYLCASTMPTGGAEEQYFGPGTRLTVT.

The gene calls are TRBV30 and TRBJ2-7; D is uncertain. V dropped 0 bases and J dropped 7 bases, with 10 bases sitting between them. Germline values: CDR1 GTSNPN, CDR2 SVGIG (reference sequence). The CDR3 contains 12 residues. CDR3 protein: CAWSVYSPEQYF. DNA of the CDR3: TGTGCCTGGAGTGTATACTCTCCTGAGCAGTACTTC.

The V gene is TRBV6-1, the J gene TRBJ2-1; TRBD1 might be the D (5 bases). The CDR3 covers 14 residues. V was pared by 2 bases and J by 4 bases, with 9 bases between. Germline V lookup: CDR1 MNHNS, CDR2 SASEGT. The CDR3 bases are TGTGCCAGCAGTGAAAGCGCAGGGTACAATGAGCAGTTCTTC. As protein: CASSESAGYNEQFF.

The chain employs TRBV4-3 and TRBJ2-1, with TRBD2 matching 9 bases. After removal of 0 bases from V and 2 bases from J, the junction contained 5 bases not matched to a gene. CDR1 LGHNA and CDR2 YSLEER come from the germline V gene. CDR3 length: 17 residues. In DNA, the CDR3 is TGCGCCAGCAGCCAAGACAGGGCTAGCGGGACCTACAATGAGCAGTTCTTC. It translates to CASSQDRASGTYNEQFF.

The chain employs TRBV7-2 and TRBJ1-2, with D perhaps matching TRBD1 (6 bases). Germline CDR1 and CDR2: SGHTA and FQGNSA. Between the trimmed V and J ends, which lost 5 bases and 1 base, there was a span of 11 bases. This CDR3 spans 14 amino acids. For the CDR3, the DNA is TGTGCCAGCAGCCCCCCCAGGGGTAACTATGGCTACACCTTC. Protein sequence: CASSPPRGNYGYTF. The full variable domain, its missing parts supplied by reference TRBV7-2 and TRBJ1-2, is GAGVSQSPSNKVTEKGKDVELRCDPISGHTALYWYRQSLGQGLEFLIYFQGNSAPDKSGLPSDRFSAERTGGSVSTLTIQRTQQEDSAVYLCASSPPRGNYGYTFGSGTRLTVV.

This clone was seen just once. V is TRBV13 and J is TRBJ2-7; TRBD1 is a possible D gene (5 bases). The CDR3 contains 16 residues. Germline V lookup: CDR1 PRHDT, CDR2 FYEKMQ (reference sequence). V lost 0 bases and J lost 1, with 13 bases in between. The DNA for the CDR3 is TGTGCCAGCAGCTTAGGGGGCAGGGCGCGGTCCTACGAGCAGTACTTC. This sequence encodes CASSLGGRARSYEQYF.

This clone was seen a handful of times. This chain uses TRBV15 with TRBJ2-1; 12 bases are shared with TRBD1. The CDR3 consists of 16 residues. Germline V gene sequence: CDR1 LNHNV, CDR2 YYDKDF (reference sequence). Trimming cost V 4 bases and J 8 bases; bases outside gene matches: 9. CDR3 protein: CATSKNPGQGADEQFF. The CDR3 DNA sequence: TGTGCCACCAGCAAAAACCCGGGACAGGGGGCAGATGAGCAGTTCTTC.

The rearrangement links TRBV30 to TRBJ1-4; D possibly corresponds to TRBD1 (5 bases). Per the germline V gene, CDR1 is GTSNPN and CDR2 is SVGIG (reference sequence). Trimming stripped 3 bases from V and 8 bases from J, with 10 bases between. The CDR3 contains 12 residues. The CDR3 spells CAWRGRREKLFF. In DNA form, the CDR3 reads TGTGCCTGGAGGGGGCGTCGGGAAAAACTGTTTTTT.

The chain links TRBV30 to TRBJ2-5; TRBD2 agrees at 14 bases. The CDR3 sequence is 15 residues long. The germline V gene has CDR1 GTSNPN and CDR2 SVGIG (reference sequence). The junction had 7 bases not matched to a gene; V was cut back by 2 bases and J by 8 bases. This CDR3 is CAWSLKTSGRVTQYF. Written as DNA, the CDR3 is TGTGCCTGGAGTCTTAAGACTAGCGGGAGGGTCACCCAGTACTTC. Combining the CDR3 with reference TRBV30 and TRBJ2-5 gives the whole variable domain SQTIHQWPATLVQPVGSPLSLECTVEGTSNPNLYWYRQAAGRGLQLLFYSVGIGQISSEVPQNLSASRPQDRQFILSSKKLLLSDSGFYLCAWSLKTSGRVTQYFGPGTRLLVL.

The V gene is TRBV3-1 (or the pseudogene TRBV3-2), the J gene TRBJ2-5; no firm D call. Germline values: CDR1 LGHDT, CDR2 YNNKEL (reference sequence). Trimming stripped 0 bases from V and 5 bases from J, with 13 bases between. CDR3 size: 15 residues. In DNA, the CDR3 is TGTGCCAGCAGCCAAGATAGTGGTTGGCGGGAGACCCAGTACTTC. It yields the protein CASSQDSGWRETQYF.

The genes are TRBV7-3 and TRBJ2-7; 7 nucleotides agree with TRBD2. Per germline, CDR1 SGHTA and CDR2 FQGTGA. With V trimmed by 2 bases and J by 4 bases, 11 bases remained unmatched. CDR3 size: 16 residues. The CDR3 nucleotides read TGTGCCAGCAGCTTATGGGTCAAGGCGGGAGCGTACGAGCAGTACTTC. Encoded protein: CASSLWVKAGAYEQYF.

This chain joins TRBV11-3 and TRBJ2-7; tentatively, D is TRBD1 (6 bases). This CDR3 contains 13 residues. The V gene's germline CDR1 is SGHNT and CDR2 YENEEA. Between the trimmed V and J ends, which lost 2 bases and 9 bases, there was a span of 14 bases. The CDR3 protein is CASSLITGMGQYF. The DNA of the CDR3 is TGTGCCAGCAGCTTAATAACAGGGATGGGGCAGTACTTC.

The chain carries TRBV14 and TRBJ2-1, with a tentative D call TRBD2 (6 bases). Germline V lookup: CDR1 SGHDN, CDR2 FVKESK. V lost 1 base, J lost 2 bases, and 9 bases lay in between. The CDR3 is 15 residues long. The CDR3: CASSQVTGAYNEQFF. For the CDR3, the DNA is TGTGCCAGCAGCCAAGTTACGGGAGCCTACAATGAGCAGTTCTTC.

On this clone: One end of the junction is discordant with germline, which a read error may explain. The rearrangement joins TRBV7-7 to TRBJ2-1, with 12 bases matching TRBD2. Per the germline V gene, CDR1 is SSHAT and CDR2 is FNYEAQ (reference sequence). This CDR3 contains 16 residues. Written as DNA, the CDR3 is TGTGCTAGCAGCTTAGACCTACTAGCGGGAGGCACTGAGCAGTTCTTC. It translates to CASSLDLLAGGTEQFF.

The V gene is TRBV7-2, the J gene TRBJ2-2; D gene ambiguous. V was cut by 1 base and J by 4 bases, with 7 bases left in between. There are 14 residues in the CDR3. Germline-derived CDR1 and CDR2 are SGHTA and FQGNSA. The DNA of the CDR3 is TGTGCCAGCAGCTTAGATTACAGCACCGGGGAGCTGTTTTTT. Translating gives CASSLDYSTGELFF.

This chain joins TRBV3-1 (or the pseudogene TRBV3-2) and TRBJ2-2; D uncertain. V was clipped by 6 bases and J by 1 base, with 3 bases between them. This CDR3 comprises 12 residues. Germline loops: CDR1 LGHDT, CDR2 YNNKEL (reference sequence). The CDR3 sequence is CASSRNTGELFF. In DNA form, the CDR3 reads TGTGCCAGCAGTAGGAACACCGGGGAGCTGTTTTTT.

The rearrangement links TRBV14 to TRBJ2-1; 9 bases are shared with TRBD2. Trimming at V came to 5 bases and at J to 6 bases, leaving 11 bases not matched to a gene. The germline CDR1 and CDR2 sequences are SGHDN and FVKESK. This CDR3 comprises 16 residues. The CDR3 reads CASSSRASGRLNEQFF. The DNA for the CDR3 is TGTGCCAGCAGCTCTCGTGCCAGCGGGAGGCTCAATGAGCAGTTCTTC.

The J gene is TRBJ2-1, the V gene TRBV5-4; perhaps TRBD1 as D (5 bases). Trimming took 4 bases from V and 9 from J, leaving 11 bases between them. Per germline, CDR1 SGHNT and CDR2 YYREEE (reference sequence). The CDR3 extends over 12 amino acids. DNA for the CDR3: TGTGCCAGCAGCCTACCCAGGGTTGAGCAGTTCTTC. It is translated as CASSLPRVEQFF.

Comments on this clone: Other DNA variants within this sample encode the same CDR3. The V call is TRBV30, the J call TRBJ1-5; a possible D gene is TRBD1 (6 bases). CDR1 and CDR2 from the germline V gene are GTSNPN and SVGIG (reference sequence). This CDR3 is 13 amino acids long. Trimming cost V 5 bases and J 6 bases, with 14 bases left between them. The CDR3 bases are TGTGCCTGGTCTACGCAGGGGAGTCAGCCCCAGCATTTT. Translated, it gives CAWSTQGSQPQHF.

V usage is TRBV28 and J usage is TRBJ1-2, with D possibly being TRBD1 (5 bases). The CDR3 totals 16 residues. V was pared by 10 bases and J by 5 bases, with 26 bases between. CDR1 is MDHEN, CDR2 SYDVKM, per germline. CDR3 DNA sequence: TGTGCCATCCCCTTCGGTAAGGGGCGAACGGATTATGGCTACACCTTC. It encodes CAIPFGKGRTDYGYTF.

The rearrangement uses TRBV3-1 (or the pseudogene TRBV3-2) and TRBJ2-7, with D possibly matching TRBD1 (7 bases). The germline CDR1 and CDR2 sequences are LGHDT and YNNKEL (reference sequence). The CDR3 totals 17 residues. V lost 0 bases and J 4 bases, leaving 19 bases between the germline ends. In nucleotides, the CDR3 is TGTGCCAGCAGCCAAGATATTTCTTCAGGGGGAGGATACGAGCAGTACTTC. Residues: CASSQDISSGGGYEQYF.

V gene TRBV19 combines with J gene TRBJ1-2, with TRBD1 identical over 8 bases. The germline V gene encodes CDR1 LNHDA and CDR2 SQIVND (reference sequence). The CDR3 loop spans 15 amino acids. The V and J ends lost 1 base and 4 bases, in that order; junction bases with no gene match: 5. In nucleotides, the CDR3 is TGTGCCAGTAGTATAGGGTGGGGACAGGCCTATGGCTACACCTTC. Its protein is CASSIGWGQAYGYTF.

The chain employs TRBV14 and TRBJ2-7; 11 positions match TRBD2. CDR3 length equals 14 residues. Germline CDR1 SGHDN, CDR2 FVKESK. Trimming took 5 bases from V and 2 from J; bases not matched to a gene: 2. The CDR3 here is CASSRLAGTYEQYF. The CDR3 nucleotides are TGTGCCAGCAGCAGACTAGCGGGAACCTACGAGCAGTACTTC. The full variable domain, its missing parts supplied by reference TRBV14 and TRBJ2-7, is EAGVTQFPSHSVIEKGQTVTLRCDPISGHDNLYWYRRVMGKEIKFLLHFVKESKQDESGMPNNRFLAERTGGTYSTLKVQPAELEDSGVYFCASSRLAGTYEQYFGPGTRLTVT.

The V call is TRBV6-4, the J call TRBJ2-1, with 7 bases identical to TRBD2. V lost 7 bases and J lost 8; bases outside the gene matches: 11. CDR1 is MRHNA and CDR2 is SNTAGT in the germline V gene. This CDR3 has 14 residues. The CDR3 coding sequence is TGTGCCAGCAACCTTGGGCGGGAGAACGATGAGCAGTTCTTC. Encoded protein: CASNLGRENDEQFF.

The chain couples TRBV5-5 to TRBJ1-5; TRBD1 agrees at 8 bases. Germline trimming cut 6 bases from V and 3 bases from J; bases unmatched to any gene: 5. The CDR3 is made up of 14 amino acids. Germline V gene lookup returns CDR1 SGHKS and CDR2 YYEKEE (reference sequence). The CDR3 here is CASTPDRDNQPQHF. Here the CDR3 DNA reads TGTGCCAGCACCCCGGACAGGGACAATCAGCCCCAGCATTTT.

The CDR3 region has the DNA TGTGCCACCACGGGGTTAGGTAGCGGGAGTATGGATGAGCAGTTCTTC. Amino acids: CATTGLGSGSMDEQFF. The V gene is TRBV24-1, the J gene TRBJ2-1; 9 nucleotides match TRBD2. Trimming cost V 8 bases and J 8 bases; bases outside gene matches: 15. This CDR3 is 16 amino acids long. Germline V gives CDR1 KGHDR, CDR2 SFDVKD.

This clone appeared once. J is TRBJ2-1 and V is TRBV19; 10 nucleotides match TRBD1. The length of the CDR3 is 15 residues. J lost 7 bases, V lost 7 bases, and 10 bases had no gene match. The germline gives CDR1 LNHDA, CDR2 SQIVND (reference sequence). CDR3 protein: CASTSLGQGRNEQFF. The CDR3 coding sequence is TGTGCCAGTACCTCCCTGGGACAGGGGAGAAATGAGCAGTTCTTC.